This T cell receptor (beta chain) was identified in a study of Graves' ophthalmopathy and Graves' hyperthyroidism. Amplification targeted the TCR beta CDR3 regions, with RNA transcripts as the source material. The library came from an HTBI-primed first-round RT-PCR and a second-round multiplex PCR. TCRdb processed the multiplex PCR reads anew with MiXCR; each CDR3 protein has one entry. This sample has around 400,000 distinct CDR3 sequences, with about 18% found just once. V lost 0 bases to trimming and J lost 5 bases, with 11 bases between them. CDR3 length: 14 residues. Germline-derived CDR1 and CDR2 are MNHEY and SVGAGI.

Sequencing was done on a sample of peripheral blood. The clonotype comes from a woman under 30 with Graves' ophthalmopathy. The V call is TRBV6-5, the J call TRBJ2-7; D is possibly TRBD1 or TRBD2 (5 bases each). This CDR3 reads CASSYSRGDHEQYF. CDR3 DNA: TGTGCCAGCAGTTACTCGAGAGGGGACCACGAGCAGTACTTC.